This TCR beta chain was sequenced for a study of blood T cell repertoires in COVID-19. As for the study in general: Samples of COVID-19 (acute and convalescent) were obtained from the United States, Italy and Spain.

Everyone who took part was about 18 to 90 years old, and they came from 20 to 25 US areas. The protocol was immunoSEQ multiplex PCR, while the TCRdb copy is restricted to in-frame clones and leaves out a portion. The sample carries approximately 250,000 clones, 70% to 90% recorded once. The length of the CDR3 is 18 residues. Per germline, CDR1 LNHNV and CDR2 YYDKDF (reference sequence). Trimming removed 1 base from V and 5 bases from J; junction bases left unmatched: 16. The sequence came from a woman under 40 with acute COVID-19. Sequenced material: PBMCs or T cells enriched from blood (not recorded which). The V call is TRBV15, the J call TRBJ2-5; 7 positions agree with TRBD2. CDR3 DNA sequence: TGTGCCACCAGCAGAGTAATAGCGGGTGATTTGAGCGGTGAGACCCAGTACTTC. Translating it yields CATSRVIAGDLSGETQYF.